These T cell receptor beta chains were read from a single sample in a study of immune heterogeneity within non-small cell lung tumors. One entry per CDR3 protein results from TCRdb running MiXCR on the multiplex PCR reads. This table holds around 4,700 distinct CDR3 sequences, more than 20% found once. Input material: lung tumor tissue. The receptors derive from a man between 60 and 75 years old with non-small cell lung cancer. Each CDR3 is given with its conserved first and last residue. D genes are given only for firm matches. Rows give clone size only sometimes, using once, few, many, or a class for an expanded clone.

d_gene: .
v_gene: TRBV6-1
abundance: medium-sized
j_gene: TRBJ1-1
CDR3nt: TGTGCCAGCAGTGTAAAACAGTTAATGAACACTGAAGCTTTCTTT
CDR3aa: CASSVKQLMNTEAFF

d_gene: .
v_gene: TRBV7-9
abundance: .
j_gene: TRBJ2-2
CDR3nt: TGTGCCAGCAGCTTACCCCGGGACCCCGGGGAGCTGTTTTTT
CDR3aa: CASSLPRDPGELFF

d_gene: TRBD2
v_gene: TRBV5-1
abundance: .
j_gene: TRBJ2-3
CDR3nt: TGCGCCAGCAGCTACCCTAGCGGGAGTGGCACAGATACGCAGTATTTT
CDR3aa: CASSYPSGSGTDTQYF

d_gene: .
v_gene: TRBV5-1
abundance: large
j_gene: TRBJ1-2
CDR3nt: TGCGCCAGCTTACCCCGAGGGACTTCGCTTAACATGTTGAGGGGCTACACCTTC
CDR3aa: CASLPRGTSLNMLRGYTF

d_gene: .
v_gene: TRBV30
abundance: few
j_gene: TRBJ1-1
CDR3nt: TGTGCCTGGACTGGACAGTTGAACACTGAAGCTTTCTTT
CDR3aa: CAWTGQLNTEAFF

d_gene: TRBD1
v_gene: TRBV12-3/TRBV12-4
abundance: medium-sized
j_gene: TRBJ1-2
CDR3nt: TGTGCCAGCAGTGGAACAGGGGAGGGGAACTATGGCTACACCTTC
CDR3aa: CASSGTGEGNYGYTF

d_gene: .
v_gene: TRBV28
abundance: medium-sized
j_gene: TRBJ1-2
CDR3nt: TGTGCCAGCAGTAGGGCAATTATTCGAGCTAACTATGGCTACACCTTC
CDR3aa: CASSRAIIRANYGYTF

d_gene: .
v_gene: TRBV19
abundance: medium-sized
j_gene: TRBJ2-7
CDR3nt: TGTGCCAGTAGTAAGAGACAGAACTACGAGCAGTACTTC
CDR3aa: CASSKRQNYEQYF

d_gene: .
v_gene: TRBV7-2
abundance: few
j_gene: TRBJ2-1
CDR3nt: TGTGCCAGCAGCACGAACAGGATCAATGAGCAGTTCTTC
CDR3aa: CASSTNRINEQFF

d_gene: .
v_gene: TRBV6-1
abundance: few
j_gene: TRBJ2-2
CDR3nt: TGTGCCAGCAGTTCTGGGCCGGGCACCGGGGAGCTGTTTTTT
CDR3aa: CASSSGPGTGELFF

d_gene: TRBD2
v_gene: TRBV25-1
abundance: medium-sized
j_gene: TRBJ2-3
CDR3nt: TGTGCCAGCAGTGAATTTGGGACTAGCGGACCGGTACACACAGATACGCAGTATTTT
CDR3aa: CASSEFGTSGPVHTDTQYF

d_gene: .
v_gene: TRBV7-6
abundance: medium-sized
j_gene: TRBJ2-7
CDR3nt: TGTGCCAGCAGCTTAGGTCTGGATGACGAGCAGTACTTC
CDR3aa: CASSLGLDDEQYF

d_gene: TRBD1
v_gene: TRBV7-9
abundance: few
j_gene: TRBJ2-1
CDR3nt: TGTGCCAGCAGCTCCACCCTGACAGGGAAGGCCTACAATGAGCAGTTCTTC
CDR3aa: CASSSTLTGKAYNEQFF

d_gene: .
v_gene: TRBV30
abundance: medium-sized
j_gene: TRBJ2-2
CDR3nt: TGTGCCTCCGTCAGGTGGAGGGGCGTAACCGGGGAGCTGTTTTTT
CDR3aa: CASVRWRGVTGELFF

d_gene: TRBD2
v_gene: TRBV20-1
abundance: few
j_gene: TRBJ2-7
CDR3nt: TGCAGTGCTGGTGCGGGAGAAGCCCCCTCCTACGAGCAGTACTTC
CDR3aa: CSAGAGEAPSYEQYF

d_gene: .
v_gene: TRBV9
abundance: few
j_gene: TRBJ2-1
CDR3nt: TGTGCCAGCAGCGCGACGTCCCAGCCTGACAATGAGCAGTTCTTC
CDR3aa: CASSATSQPDNEQFF